This TCR beta chain is from a study of response to subunit inactivated influenza vaccine. Germline V CDR1 and CDR2: LNHNV, YYDKDF (reference sequence). Trimming took 7 bases from V and 5 from J; bases not matched to a gene: 13. The CDR3 has 18 residues. TCRdb recomputed calls from the RT-PCR reads with MiXCR, one row per CDR3 protein. The data contain 500,000 to 650,000 distinct CDR3 sequences, 7.6% of them singletons. Whole-study findings and limits: That few new T cells are recruited by each seasonal influenza vaccination was the authors' suggestion.

This clonotype showed up just a few times. Its specificity is unknown. The clonotype originates from a man between 50 and 75 years old who received an inactivated influenza vaccine. This specimen consisted of PBMCs from blood, obtained around 25 months after vaccination. The gene calls are TRBV15 and TRBJ2-2; 13 bases agree with TRBD2. The CDR3 nucleotides are TGTGCCACCAACCCAACCCTCGGGACTAGCGGGACGACCGGGGAGCTGTTTTTT. It translates to CATNPTLGTSGTTGELFF.